There are many counts of the clone carrying this T cell receptor beta chain. Its antigen remains unknown. This CDR3 comprises 14 residues. Germline CDR1 and CDR2: DFQATT and SNEGSKA (reference sequence). Trimming took off 1 base at V and 1 base at J, with 10 bases between the two ends. These data originate in a study of T cells in Graves' hyperthyroidism and ophthalmopathy. Amplification of TCR beta CDR3 regions was performed using RNA transcripts as template. HTBI primers drove first-round RT-PCR of the TCR CDR3. TCRdb redid the calling of the multiplex PCR reads with MiXCR, one entry per CDR3 protein. The sample carries over 450,000 distinct CDR3 sequences, approximately 14% recorded once. Regarding the study as a whole: Before onset, ophthalmopathy was predicted by the model a median roughly 6.8 months earlier. Blood shared most expanded thyroid clonotypes above 0.001.

Clinical symptoms, serum thyroxine, TRAb, thyroid ultrasound and orbital computed tomography established diagnosis. Sequencing used blood. This rearrangement joins TRBV20-1 to TRBJ2-5; D is possibly TRBD2 (5 bases). The TCR originated in a woman in her late teens or twenties with Graves' hyperthyroidism. In nucleotides, the CDR3 is TGCAGTGCTAGAGGAGCGGCCGCCCAAGAGACCCAGTACTTC. It codes for CSARGAAAQETQYF.